The next 10 T cell receptor beta chains were all read from a single sample in a study of tissue T cells after allogeneic stem cell transplantation (dated 2022 in TCRdb). Libraries were built with the immunoSEQ multiplex PCR assay. Imported from immuneACCESS, the table was reduced by TCRdb to in-frame sequences with V and J called. These copies leave out some clones; in studies compared against another copy, an unresolved V gene accounts for under half, and the cause of the remainder is not known. This sample has around 40,000 clones in its table, and roughly 92% of those were observed once. The ten largest make up about 4% of the sample. This sample's time point label indicates: recipient (host-origin) PBMCs collected before allo-HCT. Source: blood, taken before transplantation. The receptors were gathered from a woman aged 35-70 years who later had graft-versus-host disease after an allogeneic stem cell transplant.

The chain joins TRBV6-2 or TRBV6-3 to TRBJ2-7, with TRBD2 matching 8 bases. Germline trimming cut 6 bases from V and 6 bases from J; bases unmatched to any gene: 13. The CDR3 contains 15 residues. Germline V gene data show CDR1 as MNHEY and CDR2 as SVGEGT. Here the CDR3 DNA reads TGTGCCAGCAGCGAAGCCGGGACTAGGTGGTTCGAGCAGTACTTC. Translation gives CASSEAGTRWFEQYF.

This clone came up once. The rearrangement links TRBV3-1 (or the pseudogene TRBV3-2) to TRBJ2-7; 8 bases match TRBD1. The CDR3 is 15 residues long. The germline gives CDR1 LGHDT, CDR2 YNNKEL (reference sequence). V lost 3 bases and J lost 5; bases outside the gene matches: 9. The CDR3, as DNA: TGTGCCAGCAGCCATTACCAGGACAGGGAGAACGAGCAGTACTTC. This translates into CASSHYQDRENEQYF.

The rearrangement uses TRBV5-1 and TRBJ2-1; 7 nucleotides agree with TRBD2. CDR1 is SGHRS, CDR2 YFSETQ, per germline. There are 14 residues in the CDR3. Trimming took 1 base from V and 8 from J; bases not matched to a gene: 6. The CDR3 here is CASSLREGRYEQFF. In DNA, the CDR3 is TGCGCCAGCAGCTTGAGGGAGGGCCGATATGAGCAGTTCTTC. The variable domain in full, completed from reference TRBV5-1 and TRBJ2-1, reads KAGVTQTPRYLIKTRGQQVTLSCSPISGHRSVSWYQQTPGQGLQFLFEYFSETQRNKGNFPGRFSGRQFSNSRSEMNVSTLELGDSALYLCASSLREGRYEQFFGPGTRLTVL.

The chain carries TRBV5-1 and TRBJ1-1; D not resolved. V was pared by 2 bases and J by 4 bases, with 9 bases between. The germline V gene encodes CDR1 SGHRS and CDR2 YFSETQ. The CDR3 runs to 13 residues. CDR3 in amino acids: CASSFTEGTEAFF. CDR3 DNA: TGCGCCAGCAGCTTCACAGAGGGCACTGAAGCTTTCTTT.

This rearrangement joins TRBV5-8 to TRBJ1-1; unclear D gene. Trimming shortened V by 5 bases and J by 4 bases, and 9 bases separated the two germline ends. The V gene's germline CDR1 is SGHTS and CDR2 YDEGEE. This CDR3 has 12 amino acids. For the CDR3, the DNA is TGTGCCAGCAGGTCGGGGAGCACTGAAGCTTTCTTT. Residues: CASRSGSTEAFF.

The chain uses TRBV7-2 and TRBJ2-5; the match to TRBD2 covers 10 bases. With 1 base clipped from V and 4 bases from J, the junction kept 9 bases outside the gene matches. The CDR3 is made up of 17 amino acids. Germline V gene sequence: CDR1 SGHTA, CDR2 FQGNSA. The CDR3 is CASSLVGAVAGGETQYF. For the CDR3, the DNA is TGTGCCAGCAGCTTAGTGGGGGCGGTAGCGGGAGGAGAGACCCAGTACTTC.

The J gene is TRBJ1-2, the V gene TRBV3-1 (or the pseudogene TRBV3-2); D gene ambiguous. This CDR3 has 15 amino acids. V lost 0 bases and J 6 bases, leaving 14 bases between the germline ends. Germline-derived CDR1 and CDR2 are LGHDT and YNNKEL (reference sequence). CDR3 DNA: TGTGCCAGCAGCCAAGAGAGTCTGGGATGGCATGGCTACACCTTC. It translates to CASSQESLGWHGYTF.

The chain links TRBV9 to TRBJ1-4; 8 bases map to TRBD1. V shed 1 base and J 4 bases; nucleotides not matched to a gene: 6. CDR1 is SGDLS, CDR2 YYNGEE, per germline. The CDR3 totals 16 residues. The CDR3 DNA follows: TGTGCCAGCAGCGTATCTCAGGGGGCCAGTAATGAAAAACTGTTTTTT. Translated: CASSVSQGASNEKLFF.

The genes are TRBV7-2 and TRBJ2-7; the match to TRBD1 covers 8 bases. Germline values: CDR1 SGHTA, CDR2 FQGNSA. The junction had 8 bases not matched to a gene; V was cut back by 5 bases and J by 5 bases. The CDR3 is 14 amino acids. CDR3 bases: TGTGCCAGCAGCCCGAGGACAGGGTCGAACGAGCAGTACTTC. Protein product: CASSPRTGSNEQYF.

V gene TRBV7-2 combines with J gene TRBJ1-1; D might be TRBD1 (6 bases). The CDR3 covers 16 residues. The V end was cut by 0 bases, the J end by 9 bases, with 20 bases between. CDR1 SGHTA and CDR2 FQGNSA come from the germline V gene. In nucleotides, the CDR3 is TGTGCCAGCAGCTTAGCGATCGTCGGGGGCGCGACCCAAGCTTTCTTT. It encodes CASSLAIVGGATQAFF.